Shown below are 27 T cell receptor beta chains from a single sample sequenced in a study of cytomegalovirus exposure and HLA in healthy donors. 13 Jbeta primers and 60 Vbeta primers were used for the PCR. The assay was immunoSEQ multiplex PCR, and TCRdb's table has in-frame clones only and misses some. Of 100,000 to 150,000 clones listed, about two thirds are singletons. The sample taken for sequencing was PBMCs. The origin of the receptors is a woman aged 55 to 70 in good health and CMV-seropositive.

The V gene is TRBV7-9, the J gene TRBJ1-1, with D possibly matching TRBD1 (5 bases). Trimming took off 1 base at V and 4 bases at J, with 25 bases between the two ends. Germline CDR1 is SEHNR and CDR2 is FQNEAQ (reference sequence). The CDR3 is 19 amino acids. CDR3 sequence reads: CASSLDQVWAGLLLTEAFF. CDR3 in DNA: TGTGCCAGCAGCTTAGATCAAGTTTGGGCAGGGCTTTTGCTCACTGAAGCTTTCTTT. The full variable domain, in which reference TRBV7-9 and TRBJ1-1 provide the parts outside the CDR3, is DTGVSQNPRHKITKRGQNVTFRCDPISEHNRLYWYRQTLGQGPEFLTYFQNEAQLEKSRLLSDRFSAERPKGSFSTLEIQRTEQGDSAMYLCASSLDQVWAGLLLTEAFFGQGTRLTVV.

The rearrangement uses TRBV7-6 and TRBJ1-5; D is ambiguous. The V end was cut by 5 bases, the J end by 5 bases, with 13 bases between. This CDR3 region has 14 residues. CDR1 and CDR2 (germline): SGHVS, FNYEAQ. CDR3 sequence: CASSLLEEDQPQHF. CDR3 bases: TGTGCCAGCAGCCTCCTGGAGGAGGATCAGCCCCAGCATTTT.

The chain is built from TRBV6-5 and TRBJ1-2, with TRBD1 as a possible D gene (6 bases). CDR3 length: 15 residues. The germline V and J ends were trimmed by 4 bases and 2 bases, with 14 bases remaining between them. The germline CDR1 and CDR2 sequences are MNHEY and SVGAGI. The CDR3: CASSLGGRGNYGYTF. CDR3 nucleotide sequence: TGTGCCAGCAGTTTAGGGGGTAGAGGGAACTATGGCTACACCTTC.

The chain combines TRBV27 with TRBJ1-1, with TRBD1 matching 8 bases. V dropped 2 bases and J dropped 1; count of bases not matched to a gene: 9. The CDR3 covers 17 residues. Per germline, CDR1 MNHEY and CDR2 SMNVEV (reference sequence). The CDR3: CASSLKGQGARNTEAFF. The DNA of the CDR3 is TGTGCCAGCAGTTTAAAGGGGCAGGGGGCTCGGAACACTGAAGCTTTCTTT.

This clone was recorded a few times. The chain has TRBV12-5 and TRBJ2-7, with 12 bases lining up with TRBD1. CDR1 and CDR2 (germline): LGHNT, FRNRAP. This CDR3 region has 15 residues. The V segment lost 1 base and the J segment 4 bases; nucleotides outside the gene matches: 2. The CDR3, as DNA: TGTGCTAGTGGTTTGGCGGGACAGGGGGCTTACGAGCAGTACTTC. Translated, it gives CASGLAGQGAYEQYF.

The chain employs TRBV7-9 and TRBJ2-1, with unresolved D. The ends were cut back, 0 bases at V and 2 bases at J, with 8 bases in the middle. The CDR3 sequence is 15 residues long. In germline, CDR1 is SEHNR, CDR2 FQNEAQ (reference sequence). For the CDR3, the DNA is TGTGCCAGCAGCTTAGCGGGCTCACCCTACAATGAGCAGTTCTTC. This gives the protein CASSLAGSPYNEQFF.

Written as DNA, the CDR3 is TGTGCCAGTAGTATAGCCCTCGGAACCGGGAGGACTGAAGCTTTCTTT. This encodes CASSIALGTGRTEAFF. The rearrangement uses TRBV19 and TRBJ1-1, with D hard to call. From germline, CDR1 is LNHDA and CDR2 SQIVND (reference sequence). V was trimmed by 1 base and J by 5 bases, leaving 17 bases between them. The CDR3 extends over 16 amino acids.

The chain uses TRBV9 and TRBJ2-2, with 9 positions matching TRBD2. The CDR3 consists of 16 residues. Germline CDR1 SGDLS, CDR2 YYNGEE. With V trimmed by 4 bases and J by 6 bases, 10 bases remained unmatched. The CDR3, as DNA: TGTGCCAGCAGCACAAGCGGGGGGTTGGAATCCGGGGAGCTGTTTTTT. Translated: CASSTSGGLESGELFF.

This chain connects TRBV4-2 to TRBJ2-3; D might be TRBD1 (5 bases). The CDR3 length is 18 residues. The V gene lost 4 bases and the J gene lost 2 bases, with 22 bases spanning the gap. Per the germline V gene, CDR1 is LGHNA and CDR2 is YNFKEQ. The CDR3 DNA reads as TGTGCCAGCAGCCTTCAGGGTCCCACAGATACCTCCACAGATACGCAGTATTTT. Residues: CASSLQGPTDTSTDTQYF.

V gene TRBV7-8 combines with J gene TRBJ1-3; D call uncertain. The CDR3 spans 16 residues. V shed 3 bases and J shed 0 bases, with 12 bases lying between them. Germline V gene sequence: CDR1 SGHVS, CDR2 FQNEAQ. The CDR3 nucleotides are TGTGCCAGCAGCTTTGGTAGAGGGCTCTCTGGAAACACCATATATTTT. This translates into CASSFGRGLSGNTIYF. Combining the CDR3 with reference TRBV7-8 and TRBJ1-3 gives the whole variable domain GAGVSQSPRYKVAKRGQDVALRCDPISGHVSLFWYQQALGQGPEFLTYFQNEAQLDKSGLPSDRFFAERPEGSVSTLKIQRTQQEDSAVYLCASSFGRGLSGNTIYFGEGSWLTVV.

The chain has TRBV7-9 and TRBJ1-5; D is ambiguous. Germline V gene lookup returns CDR1 SEHNR and CDR2 FQNEAQ (reference sequence). This CDR3 comprises 14 residues. V was pared by 1 base and J by 0 bases, with 4 bases between. CDR3 protein: CASSLGVSNQPQHF. The CDR3 DNA reads as TGTGCCAGCAGCTTAGGAGTTAGCAATCAGCCCCAGCATTTT.

The chain combines TRBV10-3 with TRBJ2-3; the D gene is possibly TRBD2 (7 bases). The germline CDR1 and CDR2 sequences are ENHRY and SYGVKD. This CDR3 has 15 residues. V was pared by 6 bases and J by 0 bases, with 13 bases between. The CDR3 spells CAIRDGGPSTDTQYF. The CDR3 DNA follows: TGTGCCATCAGAGACGGGGGGCCTAGCACAGATACGCAGTATTTT.

The chain recombines TRBV5-1 with TRBJ2-1; D is possibly TRBD2 (5 bases). The CDR3 is 15 amino acids. Germline CDR1 SGHRS, CDR2 YFSETQ. V lost 4 bases and J 0 bases, leaving 11 bases between the germline ends. CDR3 bases: TGCGCCAGCAGCCTGGAAGGGAGCTCCTACAATGAGCAGTTCTTC. It codes for CASSLEGSSYNEQFF.

This clone has only a few counts. As DNA, the CDR3 is TGCAGCGTTTTCAGGGTTTCTGAAGCTTTCTTT. Its translation: CSVFRVSEAFF. The chain carries TRBV29-1 and TRBJ1-1; D possibly corresponds to TRBD1 (5 bases). The germline V gene has CDR1 SQVTM and CDR2 ANQGSEA. V shed 5 bases and J shed 6 bases, with 10 bases lying between them. The CDR3 totals 11 residues. The full variable domain, completed using reference TRBV29-1 and TRBJ1-1, is SAVISQKPSRDICQRGTSLTIQCQVDSQVTMMFWYRQQPGQSLTLIATANQGSEATYESGFVIDKFPISRPNLTFSTLTVSNMSPEDSSIYLCSVFRVSEAFFGQGTRLTVV.

CDR3 bases: TGTGCCAGCAGCGCAGGATTCAGGGGAGCGCGGGGCTACACCTTC. Translation gives CASSAGFRGARGYTF. The rearrangement links TRBV9 to TRBJ1-2, with TRBD1 as a possible D gene (6 bases). CDR1 and CDR2 from the germline V gene are SGDLS and YYNGEE. The CDR3 runs to 15 residues. The V end lost 3 bases, the J end lost 8 bases, and 20 bases lay between the germline ends.

The CDR3: CASSLQGEEGYTF. The CDR3 DNA reads as TGTGCCAGCAGCTTGCAAGGGGAGGAAGGCTACACCTTC. The rearrangement joins TRBV5-4 to TRBJ1-2; TRBD1 is a possible D gene (5 bases). The V and J ends lost 1 base and 8 bases respectively, with 12 bases between them. Germline V gene data show CDR1 as SGHNT and CDR2 as YYREEE (reference sequence). The CDR3 extends over 13 amino acids.

J is TRBJ1-5 and V is TRBV6-1, with 7 bases lining up with TRBD1. CDR1 is MNHNS and CDR2 is SASEGT in the germline V gene. The CDR3 contains 13 residues. V was clipped by 10 bases and J by 7 bases; unmatched bases: 10. CDR3 sequence reads: CATSQGFGQPQHF. CDR3 sequence (DNA): TGTGCCACTTCACAGGGGTTCGGGCAGCCCCAGCATTTT.

This chain links TRBV5-1 with TRBJ2-7; 7 bases are shared with TRBD1. CDR1 is SGHRS and CDR2 is YFSETQ in the germline V gene. V was clipped by 0 bases and J by 0 bases; unmatched bases: 3. CDR3 length equals 15 residues. CDR3 residues: CASSLVGGSSYEQYF. In DNA form, the CDR3 reads TGCGCCAGCAGCTTGGTAGGGGGCAGCTCCTACGAGCAGTACTTC.

The J gene is TRBJ2-1, the V gene TRBV7-5; the table calls TRBD2, which could not be checked here. TRBV7-5 is given as a pseudogene. The CDR3 consists of 14 residues. The CDR3 region has the DNA TGTGCCAGAAGCACGTGGACTTCTCACAATGAGCAGTTCTTC. As protein: CARSTWTSHNEQFF.

This clone was recorded a few times. V usage is TRBV9 and J usage is TRBJ2-3; TRBD1 matches at 7 bases. After removal of 0 bases from V and 3 bases from J, the junction contained 4 bases not matched to a gene. Germline assignment: CDR1 SGDLS and CDR2 YYNGEE. This CDR3 is 15 amino acids long. The CDR3 spells CASSVVTGATDTQYF. For the CDR3, the DNA is TGTGCCAGCAGCGTAGTAACAGGGGCGACAGATACGCAGTATTTT.

CDR3 coding DNA: TGTGCCAGCAGTCTACTAGCGGGGGAACACAATGAGCAGTTCTTC. Its translation: CASSLLAGEHNEQFF. This rearrangement joins TRBV2 to TRBJ2-1, with 11 bases matching TRBD2. The CDR3 length is 15 residues. After removal of 5 bases from V and 5 bases from J, the junction contained 5 bases not matched to a gene. Germline CDR1 is SNHLY and CDR2 is FYNNEI. The entire variable domain, with the rest obtained from reference TRBV2 and TRBJ2-1, is as follows: EPEVTQTPSHQVTQMGQEVILRCVPISNHLYFYWYRQILGQKVEFLVSFYNNEISEKSEIFDDQFSVERPDGSNFTLKIRSTKLEDSAMYFCASSLLAGEHNEQFFGPGTRLTVL.

CDR3 protein: CASSLHNGYTF. For the CDR3, the DNA is TGTGCCAGCAGCCTACATAATGGCTACACCTTC. The rearrangement joins TRBV14 to TRBJ1-2; no clear D. V dropped 4 bases and J dropped 6 bases, with 6 bases sitting between them. The CDR3 contains 11 residues. From germline, CDR1 is SGHDN and CDR2 FVKESK.

The V call is TRBV27, the J call TRBJ1-2; D is undetermined. Trimming cost V 3 bases and J 0 bases, with 8 bases left between them. The CDR3 is 14 amino acids. Looked up from germline, CDR1 is MNHEY and CDR2 is SMNVEV (reference sequence). For the CDR3, the DNA is TGTGCCAGCAGTTTTTCAGGCCCTAACTATGGCTACACCTTC. It is translated as CASSFSGPNYGYTF.

The chain combines TRBV7-8 with TRBJ1-2, with 10 bases lining up with TRBD1. This CDR3 has 17 amino acids. Trimming at V came to 1 base and at J to 2 bases, leaving 7 bases not matched to a gene. From germline, CDR1 is SGHVS and CDR2 FQNEAQ. This CDR3 reads CASSLGATGGGNYGYTF. CDR3 sequence (DNA): TGTGCCAGCAGCTTAGGGGCGACAGGGGGCGGGAACTATGGCTACACCTTC.

The V gene is TRBV4-1, the J gene TRBJ2-7, with TRBD2 matching 10 bases. Germline V gene data show CDR1 as MGHRA and CDR2 as YSYEKL. Losses at the gene ends were 5 bases for V and 0 bases for J; bases not matched to a gene: 7. This CDR3 region has 16 residues. The CDR3 sequence: CASSFGSGGTSYEQYF. As DNA, the CDR3 is TGCGCCAGCAGCTTTGGTAGCGGGGGGACCTCCTACGAGCAGTACTTC.

The chain employs TRBV7-8 and TRBJ1-4; no clear D. The CDR3 extends over 15 amino acids. Trimming shortened V by 4 bases and J by 3 bases, and 12 bases separated the two germline ends. The V gene's germline CDR1 is SGHVS and CDR2 FQNEAQ. The CDR3 sequence: CASSSSGLANEKLFF. Here the CDR3 DNA reads TGTGCCAGCAGCTCCTCGGGTTTGGCTAATGAAAAACTGTTTTTT.

This chain uses TRBV27 with TRBJ2-7; 8 positions agree with TRBD1. After removal of 5 bases from V and 6 bases from J, the junction contained 6 bases not matched to a gene. Germline CDR1 reads MNHEY; CDR2 reads SMNVEV (reference sequence). CDR3 size: 13 residues. This CDR3 reads CASSPQGGLEQYF. Written as DNA, the CDR3 is TGTGCCAGCAGTCCACAGGGGGGCCTCGAGCAGTACTTC.